The 15 T cell receptor beta chains below come from one sample, sequenced in a study of memory CD4+ T cells and cytomegalovirus serostatus. The sort gate was single viable CD3+CD4+CD8-CD45RO+ cells for memory CD4+ T cells. The protocol was immunoSEQ multiplex PCR, while the TCRdb copy is restricted to in-frame clones and leaves out a portion. The profile shows 30,000 to 40,000 clones, 60% to 85% of them singletons. The specimen sequenced was memory CD4+ T cells from blood. The receptors shown here come from an adult in good health and CMV-seronegative.

The chain links TRBV6-1 to TRBJ1-2; tentatively, D is TRBD1 (5 bases). The germline V gene encodes CDR1 MNHNS and CDR2 SASEGT. V lost 0 bases, J lost 9 bases, and 14 bases lay in between. The CDR3 is made up of 14 amino acids. CDR3 coding DNA: TGTGCCAGCAGTGAAGCACCGGGACTTTGGAGCTACACCTTC. This encodes CASSEAPGLWSYTF.

This clone was observed a few times. V usage is TRBV6-6 and J usage is TRBJ2-3; D gene ambiguous. CDR3 size: 14 residues. In germline, CDR1 is MNHNY, CDR2 SVGAGI (reference sequence). V was pared by 6 bases and J by 7 bases, with 17 bases between. CDR3 sequence reads: CASRELDSANTQYF. CDR3 DNA: TGTGCCAGCAGAGAGTTAGACTCCGCCAATACGCAGTATTTT.

This chain connects TRBV7-2 to TRBJ2-1; D might be TRBD2 (6 bases). This CDR3 contains 13 residues. The V and J ends lost 2 bases and 7 bases respectively, with 9 bases between them. Looked up from germline, CDR1 is SGHTA and CDR2 is FQGNSA. Here the CDR3 reads CASSLRGGNEQFF. The CDR3 DNA sequence: TGTGCCAGCAGCTTACGTGGGGGGAATGAGCAGTTCTTC.

The V gene is TRBV19, the J gene TRBJ2-5, with TRBD2 matching over 11 bases. Per germline, CDR1 LNHDA and CDR2 SQIVND (reference sequence). With 4 bases clipped from V and 0 bases from J, the junction kept 4 bases outside the gene matches. The CDR3 length is 16 residues. This CDR3 reads CASSTQGLADQETQYF. Here the CDR3 DNA reads TGTGCCAGTAGTACGCAGGGACTAGCGGACCAAGAGACCCAGTACTTC.

In its sample, this clone was seen once. The chain links TRBV5-1 to TRBJ2-5; D unresolved. The germline V and J ends were trimmed by 3 bases and 1 base, with 10 bases remaining between them. The CDR3 is 14 amino acids. The germline gives CDR1 SGHRS, CDR2 YFSETQ. The CDR3 here is CASSSSATQETQYF. In nucleotides, the CDR3 is TGCGCCAGCAGCTCTTCGGCTACCCAAGAGACCCAGTACTTC.

This clone came up once. V usage is TRBV9 and J usage is TRBJ1-1; D may be TRBD1 (5 bases). Trimming cost V 3 bases and J 2 bases, with 11 bases left between them. Germline CDR1 SGDLS, CDR2 YYNGEE. This CDR3 contains 14 residues. As DNA, the CDR3 is TGTGCCAGCAGCGCCGGGGGGGTAAACACTGAAGCTTTCTTT. It specifies CASSAGGVNTEAFF.

Only a few counts were recorded for this clone. J is TRBJ1-6 and V is TRBV11-2, with D perhaps TRBD1 (5 bases). The germline V gene encodes CDR1 SGHAT and CDR2 FQNNGV. The CDR3 runs 13 residues. V lost 2 bases to trimming and J lost 13 bases, with 12 bases between them. The CDR3 coding sequence is TGTGCCAGCAGCTTAAGCCACGAGGGGCCCCTCCACTTT. Translating it yields CASSLSHEGPLHF. The variable domain in full, with the rest retrieved from reference TRBV11-2 and TRBJ1-6, is EAGVAQSPRYKIIEKRQSVAFWCNPISGHATLYWYQQILGQGPKLLIQFQNNGVVDDSQLPKDRFSAERLKGVDSTLKIQPAKLEDSAVYLCASSLSHEGPLHFGNGTRLTVT.

The CDR3 DNA is TGTGCCAGTACCACCGGGAACGGGAACTATGGCTACACCTTC. It translates to CASTTGNGNYGYTF. The rearrangement links TRBV19 to TRBJ1-2; no definite D call. The germline V gene has CDR1 LNHDA and CDR2 SQIVND (reference sequence). V dropped 7 bases and J dropped 2 bases, with 14 bases sitting between them. This CDR3 has 14 residues.

The chain carries TRBV7-3 and TRBJ1-2; D might be TRBD1 (5 bases). The V and J ends lost 5 bases and 4 bases respectively, with 14 bases between them. The germline CDR1 and CDR2 sequences are SGHTA and FQGTGA. The CDR3 is 14 amino acids. CDR3 protein: CASSPGGELYGYTF. The CDR3 region has the DNA TGTGCCAGCAGCCCGGGAGGGGAGCTCTATGGCTACACCTTC.

This clone was observed once. The chain is built from TRBV5-6 and TRBJ2-3; TRBD1 agrees at 9 bases. Germline V gives CDR1 SGHDT, CDR2 YYEEEE. CDR3 size: 16 residues. Losses at the gene ends were 3 bases for V and 1 base for J; bases not matched to a gene: 6. The CDR3 coding sequence is TGTGCCAGCAGCTCAGGGACAGGGCCGGGCACAGATACGCAGTATTTT. Translation: CASSSGTGPGTDTQYF.

The genes are TRBV7-9 and TRBJ1-1; TRBD1 agrees at 9 bases. The CDR3 sequence is 14 residues long. The V gene's germline CDR1 is SEHNR and CDR2 FQNEAQ (reference sequence). V gave up 5 bases and J gave up 2 bases; unmatched junction bases: 3. The CDR3 bases are TGTGCCAGCAGCACACAGGGGGCTAACACTGAAGCTTTCTTT. It codes for CASSTQGANTEAFF.

V gene TRBV10-3 combines with J gene TRBJ2-2; TRBD1 agrees at 11 bases. The CDR3 is made up of 16 amino acids. Germline V gene lookup returns CDR1 ENHRY and CDR2 SYGVKD. V gave up 5 bases and J gave up 5 bases; unmatched junction bases: 7. CDR3 DNA sequence: TGTGCCATCAGTCTCGTGGACAGGGGGCGGACCGGGGAGCTGTTTTTT. Translating it yields CAISLVDRGRTGELFF.

The chain has TRBV5-4 and TRBJ1-5; D is unresolved. Germline V lookup: CDR1 SGHNT, CDR2 YYREEE (reference sequence). Trimming removed 0 bases from V and 2 bases from J, with 6 bases in between. The CDR3 is 14 residues long. For the CDR3, the DNA is TGTGCCAGCAGCTTGGGCGGCCGCAATCAGCCCCAGCATTTT. Translation gives CASSLGGRNQPQHF.

The rearrangement uses TRBV21-1 and TRBJ1-6. TRBV21-1 is reported as a pseudogene. The CDR3 is 15 amino acids. The CDR3 DNA follows: TGTGCCAGCAGCAATGGGTGCAGGGAGAATTCACCCCTCCACTTT. Amino acid sequence: CASSNGCRENSPLHF.

The chain employs TRBV6-1 and TRBJ2-1; possible D gene TRBD1, 6 bases. The CDR3 is 17 residues long. Deletions cut 4 bases from V and 6 bases from J, with 22 bases between. In germline, CDR1 is MNHNS, CDR2 SASEGT. The CDR3 here is CASSVSLMGAARNEQFF. DNA for the CDR3: TGTGCCAGCAGTGTTTCCCTGATGGGGGCAGCCCGCAATGAGCAGTTCTTC.